Following are 19 T cell receptor beta chains from one sample sequenced in a study of PD-1 blockade in classical Hodgkin lymphoma. All the patients suffered relapse after autologous stem cell transplantation, and brentuximab vedotin exposure differed. Assay used: immunoSEQ multiplex PCR; TCRdb lists only in-frame clones, some missing. The sample has 130,000 to 150,000 clones; about 78% are singletons. This specimen was peripheral blood mononuclear cells (PBMCs), taken before the second cycle of nivolumab. The origin of the receptors is a human donor with classical Hodgkin lymphoma.

CDR3 sequence: CASSAGSTDTQYF. The DNA for the CDR3 is TGTGCCAGCAGCGCAGGGAGCACAGATACGCAGTATTTT. The chain recombines TRBV5-4 with TRBJ2-3; TRBD1 might be the D (5 bases). V was cut by 4 bases and J by 0 bases, with 6 bases left in between. CDR3 length: 13 residues. Germline values: CDR1 SGHNT, CDR2 YYREEE (reference sequence).

The V call is TRBV4-3, the J call TRBJ2-6; TRBD1 matches 10 bases. The CDR3 totals 20 residues. Unmatched junction bases numbered 11, after V lost 2 bases and J lost 1 base. The germline V gene encodes CDR1 LGHNA and CDR2 YSLEER. The chain's CDR3 is CASSQFPSGTGASGANVLTF. Written as DNA, the CDR3 is TGCGCCAGCAGCCAATTCCCTTCCGGGACAGGGGCATCTGGGGCCAACGTCCTGACTTTC.

The chain joins TRBV7-9 to TRBJ1-2; D not resolved. The CDR3 contains 15 residues. V was trimmed by 0 bases and J by 0 bases, leaving 8 bases between them. CDR1 and CDR2 from the germline V gene are SEHNR and FQNEAQ (reference sequence). As DNA, the CDR3 is TGTGCCAGCAGCTTAGCTTGGGTAGCTAACTATGGCTACACCTTC. It codes for CASSLAWVANYGYTF.

The J gene is TRBJ2-7, the V gene TRBV5-4; possible D gene TRBD2, 5 bases. This CDR3 has 15 residues. Between the trimmed V and J ends, which lost 2 bases and 2 bases, there was a span of 14 bases. Looked up from germline, CDR1 is SGHNT and CDR2 is YYREEE (reference sequence). CDR3 DNA sequence: TGTGCCAGCAGCTTTGGGAGCCCCTCCACCTACGAGCAGTACTTC. It yields the protein CASSFGSPSTYEQYF.

The rearrangement links TRBV2 to TRBJ2-4; weak D call: TRBD2 (5 bases). CDR3 length: 17 residues. Trimming shortened V by 8 bases and J by 0 bases, and 20 bases separated the two germline ends. CDR1 SNHLY and CDR2 FYNNEI come from the germline V gene. DNA for the CDR3: TGTGCCAGCCTCCGACGCGGCAATACTAGAGCCAAAAACATTCAGTACTTC. Protein sequence: CASLRRGNTRAKNIQYF.

In this sample, this clone turned up a few times. The chain employs TRBV6-5 and TRBJ2-1; 7 nucleotides agree with TRBD2. V was clipped by 5 bases and J by 5 bases; unmatched bases: 6. The germline CDR1 and CDR2 sequences are MNHEY and SVGAGI. The CDR3 has 14 residues. CDR3 nucleotides: TGTGCCAGCAGTCGGGGGGACCGAAACAATGAGCAGTTCTTC. The encoded protein is CASSRGDRNNEQFF.

This clone was seen more than once but under ten times. The chain recombines TRBV6-1 with TRBJ1-3; weak D call: TRBD1 (6 bases). The CDR3 totals 15 residues. Between the trimmed V and J ends, which lost 2 bases and 2 bases, there was a span of 10 bases. Germline CDR1 is MNHNS and CDR2 is SASEGT. The CDR3 nucleotides are TGTGCCAGCAGTGAAAGGTACAGGGCTGGAAACACCATATATTTT. Its protein is CASSERYRAGNTIYF.

The chain combines TRBV5-1 with TRBJ2-2; no firm D call. Trimming left V 3 bases short and J 0 bases short, with 6 bases between. The CDR3 spans 14 residues. Per the germline V gene, CDR1 is SGHRS and CDR2 is YFSETQ. The CDR3 loop reads CASSSEANTGELFF. The CDR3 DNA reads TGCGCCAGCAGCTCCGAAGCGAACACCGGGGAGCTGTTTTTT. Full variable domain (remainder filled in from reference TRBV5-1 and TRBJ2-2): KAGVTQTPRYLIKTRGQQVTLSCSPISGHRSVSWYQQTPGQGLQFLFEYFSETQRNKGNFPGRFSGRQFSNSRSEMNVSTLELGDSALYLCASSSEANTGELFFGEGSRLTVL.

This clone was seen more than once but under ten times. The rearrangement links TRBV27 to TRBJ2-1, with 8 bases lining up with TRBD2. With 5 bases clipped from V and 0 bases from J, the junction kept 9 bases outside the gene matches. Germline V CDR1 and CDR2: MNHEY, SMNVEV (reference sequence). The CDR3 sequence is 17 residues long. In DNA, the CDR3 is TGTGCCAGCAGTGTCTCCGGGACTAGGGCCTCCTACAATGAGCAGTTCTTC. Protein: CASSVSGTRASYNEQFF.

CDR3 protein: CASIKDSKANYGYTF. The DNA for the CDR3 is TGTGCCAGTATTAAAGACAGTAAGGCTAACTATGGCTACACCTTC. The gene calls are TRBV19 and TRBJ1-2; the D gene is possibly TRBD1 (5 bases). The germline V and J ends were trimmed by 7 bases and 0 bases, with 15 bases remaining between them. Germline loops: CDR1 LNHDA, CDR2 SQIVND (reference sequence). The CDR3 totals 15 residues.

This chain uses TRBV2 with TRBJ1-5; 10 nucleotides agree with TRBD1. Trimming at V came to 4 bases and at J to 1 base, leaving 10 bases not matched to a gene. The CDR3 runs 18 residues. Germline loops: CDR1 SNHLY, CDR2 FYNNEI. CDR3 residues: CASSVARDRGGSNQPQHF. CDR3 coding DNA: TGTGCCAGCAGTGTGGCTCGGGACAGGGGAGGGAGCAATCAGCCCCAGCATTTT.

This chain uses TRBV18 with TRBJ2-7; 10 bases agree with TRBD1. Germline V CDR1 and CDR2: KGHSH, LQKENI. V trimming: 4 bases; J trimming: 3 bases; junction bases outside the gene matches: 9. The CDR3 covers 16 residues. CDR3 loop: CASSQTGGPVFYEQYF. The CDR3 region has the DNA TGTGCCAGCTCACAGACAGGGGGCCCCGTCTTCTACGAGCAGTACTTC.

The J gene is TRBJ2-5, the V gene TRBV7-3; possibly TRBD2 for D (6 bases). The CDR3 loop spans 13 amino acids. Germline lookup yields CDR1 SGHTA and CDR2 FQGTGA. V was clipped by 5 bases and J by 5 bases, with 12 bases between them. The CDR3 bases are TGTGCCAGCAGCAACATACGGGGGGAGACCCAGTACTTC. This translates into CASSNIRGETQYF.

This clone appeared once. V and J are TRBV18 and TRBJ1-4; 12 bases fit TRBD1. This CDR3 has 17 residues. Per germline, CDR1 KGHSH and CDR2 LQKENI. The V and J ends lost 3 bases and 4 bases, in that order; junction bases with no gene match: 6. CDR3 residues: CASSPGTGGYGNEKLFF. DNA for the CDR3: TGTGCCAGCTCACCGGGGACAGGGGGCTACGGTAATGAAAAACTGTTTTTT.

V gene TRBV19 combines with J gene TRBJ2-7; perhaps D is TRBD1 or TRBD2 (5 bases each). CDR1 is LNHDA and CDR2 is SQIVND in the germline V gene (reference sequence). The CDR3 runs 13 residues. V was clipped by 8 bases and J by 6 bases, with 17 bases between them. CDR3 amino acids: CASSTGPLLEQYF. The DNA of the CDR3 is TGTGCCAGTTCCACGGGACCTCTACTCGAGCAGTACTTC.

This clone was counted once. The rearrangement uses TRBV6-4 and TRBJ2-3, with 8 bases lining up with TRBD2. Looked up from germline, CDR1 is MRHNA and CDR2 is SNTAGT. The CDR3 contains 16 residues. The junction had 11 bases not matched to a gene; V was cut back by 6 bases and J by 3 bases. CDR3 sequence: CASSPLPAGVTDTQYF. DNA for the CDR3: TGTGCCAGCAGCCCTCTCCCAGCGGGGGTTACAGATACGCAGTATTTT.

This clone was counted only a few times. This chain connects TRBV19 to TRBJ2-1; 11 bases fit TRBD2. The V gene end was trimmed by 0 bases and the J gene end by 4 bases; junction bases not matched to a gene: 8. The CDR3 spans 18 residues. CDR1 and CDR2 (germline): LNHDA, SQIVND (reference sequence). For the CDR3, the DNA is TGTGCCAGTAGTATAGATACTAGCGGGAGTCAGTATTACAATGAGCAGTTCTTC. This translates into CASSIDTSGSQYYNEQFF. Drawing the rest from reference TRBV19 and TRBJ2-1, the complete variable domain is DGGITQSPKYLFRKEGQNVTLSCEQNLNHDAMYWYRQDPGQGLRLIYYSQIVNDFQKGDIAEGYSVSREKKESFPLTVTSAQKNPTAFYLCASSIDTSGSQYYNEQFFGPGTRLTVL.

V is TRBV4-2 and J is TRBJ1-5; perhaps TRBD1 as D (5 bases). Between the trimmed V and J ends, which lost 0 bases and 4 bases, there was a span of 22 bases. The CDR3 has 19 residues. Germline CDR1 is LGHNA and CDR2 is YNFKEQ. The chain's CDR3 is CASSQDRVVGQGRNQPQHF. The CDR3 nucleotides are TGTGCCAGCAGCCAAGATCGGGTAGTAGGTCAGGGTAGGAATCAGCCCCAGCATTTT.

The chain combines TRBV6-5 with TRBJ1-6, with TRBD1 matching over 7 bases. The CDR3 contains 16 residues. The V and J ends lost 4 bases and 7 bases, in that order; junction bases with no gene match: 10. Germline lookup yields CDR1 MNHEY and CDR2 SVGAGI. CDR3 sequence (DNA): TGTGCCAGCAGTTTCAGGGGGGGCCCTACGAATTCACCCCTCCACTTT. Protein product: CASSFRGGPTNSPLHF.